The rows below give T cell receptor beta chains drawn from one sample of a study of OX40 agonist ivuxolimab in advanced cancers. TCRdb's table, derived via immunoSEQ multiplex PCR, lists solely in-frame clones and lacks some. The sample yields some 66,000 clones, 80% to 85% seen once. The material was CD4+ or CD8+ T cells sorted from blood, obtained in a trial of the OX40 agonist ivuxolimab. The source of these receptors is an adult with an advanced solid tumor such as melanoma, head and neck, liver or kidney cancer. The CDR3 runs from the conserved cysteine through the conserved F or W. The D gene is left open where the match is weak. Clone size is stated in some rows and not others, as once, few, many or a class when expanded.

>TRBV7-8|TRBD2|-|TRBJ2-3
CASKRREAGDTQYF
TGTGCCAGCAAGCGGCGGGAGGCGGGAGATACGCAGTATTTT
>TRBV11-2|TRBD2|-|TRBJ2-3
CASNRAGGGTDTQYF
TGTGCCAGCAACCGCGCGGGAGGGGGGACAGATACGCAGTATTTT
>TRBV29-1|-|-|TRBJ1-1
CSATDTSRATEAFF
TGCAGCGCGACTGACACCTCCCGGGCCACTGAAGCTTTCTTT
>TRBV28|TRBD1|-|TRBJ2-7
CASRSGGLTYEQYF
TGTGCCAGCAGATCAGGGGGCCTAACCTACGAGCAGTACTTC
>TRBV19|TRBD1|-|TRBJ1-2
CASRNEDRVRGYGYTF
TGTGCCAGTAGGAATGAGGACAGGGTTCGTGGCTATGGCTACACCTTC
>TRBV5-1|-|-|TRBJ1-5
CASSFQGREPQHF
TGCGCCAGCAGCTTCCAGGGGAGGGAGCCCCAGCATTTT
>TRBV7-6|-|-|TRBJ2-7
CASSLAASEQYF
TGTGCCAGCAGCCTCGCGGCGTCCGAGCAGTACTTC
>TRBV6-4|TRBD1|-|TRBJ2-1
CASSDFTGGRNEQFF
TGTGCCAGCAGTGACTTTACAGGGGGTCGCAATGAGCAGTTCTTC
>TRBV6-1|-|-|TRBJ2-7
CASRRGGSSYEQYF
TGTGCCAGCAGAAGGGGGGGCAGCTCCTACGAGCAGTACTTC
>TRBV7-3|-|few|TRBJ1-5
CASSLGGPNQPQHF
TGTGCCAGCAGCTTAGGCGGGCCCAATCAGCCCCAGCATTTT
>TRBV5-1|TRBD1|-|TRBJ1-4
CASSLWTGGSGFVTNEKLFF
TGCGCCAGCAGCCTCTGGACAGGGGGCAGTGGATTTGTAACTAATGAAAAACTGTTTTTT
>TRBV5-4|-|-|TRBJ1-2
CASSLDGYYGYTF
TGTGCCAGCAGCTTGGACGGGTACTATGGCTACACCTTC
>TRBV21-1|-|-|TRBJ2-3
CASSTSGENTDTQYF
TGTGCCAGCAGTACTAGCGGCGAGAACACAGATACGCAGTATTTT
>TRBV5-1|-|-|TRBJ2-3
CASSLDVASTDTQYF
TGCGCCAGCAGCTTGGACGTTGCTAGCACAGATACGCAGTATTTT
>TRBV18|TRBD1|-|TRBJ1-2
CASSSGTGVSYGYTF
TGTGCCAGCTCATCCGGGACAGGGGTCTCCTATGGCTACACCTTC
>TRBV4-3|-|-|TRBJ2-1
CASSQDEMRIRLEQHNEQFF
TGCGCCAGCAGCCAAGATGAGATGCGAATTAGACTAGAACAACACAATGAGCAGTTCTTC
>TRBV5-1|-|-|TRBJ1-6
CASSLGQIGLNSPLHF
TGCGCCAGCAGCTTGGGACAGATTGGACTCAATTCACCCCTCCACTTT
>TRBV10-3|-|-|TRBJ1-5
CAISESGQSNQPQHF
TGTGCCATCAGTGAGTCCGGACAGAGCAATCAGCCCCAGCATTTT
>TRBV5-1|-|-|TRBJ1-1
CASSLVGGLNTEAFF
TGCGCCAGCAGCTTGGTAGGAGGGCTGAACACTGAAGCTTTCTTT